The 25 T cell receptor beta chains below come from one sample, sequenced in a study of beta chain features in type 1 diabetes. cDNA synthesis used the whole RNA isolate, giving expressed TCRB sequences. Sequenced by immunoSEQ multiplex PCR; TCRdb stores in-frame clones only, minus some. The data show more than 110,000 clones, with 6.5% to 8.5% seen just once and roughly 1.4% held by the top ten. Material: central memory CD4+ T cells from blood. These receptors were obtained from a woman aged 25 to 39 in good health.

This clone was detected ten times or more. This chain connects TRBV19 to TRBJ2-7; 7 bases map to TRBD1. In germline, CDR1 is LNHDA, CDR2 SQIVND (reference sequence). This CDR3 comprises 15 residues. The trim removed 2 bases at V and 9 bases at J, leaving 13 bases unmatched. The CDR3 DNA reads TGTGCCAGTAGTATATCCCCGGACAGGAGGAGTGGGCAGTACTTC. Translated: CASSISPDRRSGQYF.

The gene calls are TRBV27 and TRBJ2-1; possible D gene TRBD1, 8 bases. The V end lost 4 bases, the J end lost 4 bases, and 11 bases lay between the germline ends. In germline, CDR1 is MNHEY, CDR2 SMNVEV (reference sequence). The CDR3 is 14 residues long. The CDR3: CASSYRGGYNEQFF. CDR3 nucleotide sequence: TGTGCCAGCAGTTACAGGGGGGGGTACAATGAGCAGTTCTTC.

The chain combines TRBV5-1 with TRBJ1-1; possible D gene TRBD1, 5 bases. The V and J ends lost 3 bases and 4 bases respectively, with 13 bases between them. CDR3 length equals 14 residues. Per germline, CDR1 SGHRS and CDR2 YFSETQ. For the CDR3, the DNA is TGCGCCAGCAGCTCCGGGACTGAGGGCACTGAAGCTTTCTTT. It specifies CASSSGTEGTEAFF. The whole variable domain, remainder taken from reference TRBV5-1 and TRBJ1-1, is KAGVTQTPRYLIKTRGQQVTLSCSPISGHRSVSWYQQTPGQGLQFLFEYFSETQRNKGNFPGRFSGRQFSNSRSEMNVSTLELGDSALYLCASSSGTEGTEAFFGQGTRLTVV.

This clone was observed a handful of times. The chain uses TRBV18 and TRBJ2-7, with 8 bases identical to TRBD1. This CDR3 spans 14 amino acids. The junction had 9 bases not matched to a gene; V was cut back by 6 bases and J by 5 bases. Germline V gene sequence: CDR1 KGHSH, CDR2 LQKENI. CDR3 coding DNA: TGTGCCAGCTCCTCTCAGGGGGCTAACGACGAGCAGTACTTC. It translates to CASSSQGANDEQYF.

The chain combines TRBV7-8 with TRBJ2-5, with D perhaps TRBD1 (6 bases). Germline CDR1 reads SGHVS; CDR2 reads FQNEAQ. The CDR3 totals 13 residues. V lost 3 bases and J 4 bases, leaving 9 bases between the germline ends. The CDR3 coding sequence is TGTGCCAGCAGCTTCCCGGACAGAGAGACCCAGTACTTC. Translating gives CASSFPDRETQYF.

The chain couples TRBV10-3 to TRBJ1-5, with 7 bases lining up with TRBD1. Germline CDR1 is ENHRY and CDR2 is SYGVKD. The junction had 9 bases not matched to a gene; V was cut back by 5 bases and J by 8 bases. This CDR3 comprises 14 residues. The CDR3, as DNA: TGTGCCATCAGTACAGGGGTGGGGACGGAGCCCCAGCATTTT. Translation gives CAISTGVGTEPQHF.

This chain uses TRBV4-3 with TRBJ1-2; a possible D gene is TRBD1 (5 bases). With 2 bases removed from V and 3 bases from J, the gap between germline ends came to 13 bases. Looked up from germline, CDR1 is LGHNA and CDR2 is YSLEER. This CDR3 is built from 15 residues. CDR3 coding DNA: TGCGCCAGCAGCCAACTCTTGGGGGGAGACTATGGCTACACCTTC. It specifies CASSQLLGGDYGYTF.

The chain uses TRBV2 and TRBJ1-5; D is unresolved. The CDR3 sequence is 13 residues long. Germline V gene sequence: CDR1 SNHLY, CDR2 FYNNEI. Deletions cut 7 bases from V and 3 bases from J, with 10 bases between. The CDR3 region is CASTEGTNQPQHF. As DNA, the CDR3 is TGTGCCAGCACCGAGGGTACCAATCAGCCCCAGCATTTT.

This clone was recorded a few times. The chain is built from TRBV2 and TRBJ2-5; D uncertain. This CDR3 region has 14 residues. Germline CDR1 SNHLY, CDR2 FYNNEI. V lost 7 bases, J lost 5 bases, and 17 bases lay in between. In DNA form, the CDR3 reads TGTGCCAGCAACCAGGCCCCCGGCATGGAGACCCAGTACTTC. It codes for CASNQAPGMETQYF.

The chain links TRBV2 to TRBJ2-7, with D unresolved. CDR1 and CDR2 (germline): SNHLY, FYNNEI. V shed 7 bases and J shed 6 bases, with 16 bases lying between them. CDR3 length: 13 amino acids. CDR3 sequence reads: CASKASLPGEQYF. The CDR3 DNA is TGTGCCAGCAAAGCCAGTCTTCCAGGCGAGCAGTACTTC.

The J gene is TRBJ1-2, the V gene TRBV9; D call uncertain. Trimming shortened V by 3 bases and J by 4 bases, and 13 bases separated the two germline ends. The CDR3 contains 14 residues. CDR1 SGDLS and CDR2 YYNGEE come from the germline V gene. The CDR3 region is CASSAPGLAYGYTF. In DNA form, the CDR3 reads TGTGCCAGCAGCGCGCCGGGATTGGCCTATGGCTACACCTTC.

V is TRBV11-3 and J is TRBJ2-5; 7 positions match TRBD2. CDR3 length equals 16 residues. Germline values: CDR1 SGHNT, CDR2 YENEEA. The ends lost 5 bases at V and 2 bases at J; junction bases unmatched: 11. CDR3 in DNA: TGTGCCAGCAGCAAGAGGGCTAGCGGTTTACAAGAGACCCAGTACTTC. Translation gives CASSKRASGLQETQYF.

This clone was counted at least ten times. The V gene is TRBV14, the J gene TRBJ2-1, with a tentative D call TRBD2 (5 bases). The CDR3 contains 14 residues. Germline V gene lookup returns CDR1 SGHDN and CDR2 FVKESK. Trimming removed 4 bases at V and 9 bases at J, with 16 bases between. CDR3 coding DNA: TGTGCCAGCAGCCGAACCGGGATACGCGTTGAGCAGTTCTTC. Its translation: CASSRTGIRVEQFF.

J is TRBJ2-7 and V is TRBV4-2, with no clear D. The CDR3 is 13 amino acids. Germline CDR1 reads LGHNA; CDR2 reads YNFKEQ. V lost 0 bases and J 5 bases, leaving 8 bases between the germline ends. CDR3 loop: CASSQDMGHEQYF. In DNA form, the CDR3 reads TGTGCCAGCAGCCAAGATATGGGCCACGAGCAGTACTTC.

V gene TRBV18 combines with J gene TRBJ2-7; no reliable D call. Trimming left V 6 bases short and J 3 bases short, with 9 bases between. Germline lookup yields CDR1 KGHSH and CDR2 LQKENI. CDR3 length: 12 amino acids. The CDR3 bases are TGTGCCAGCTCCAGTCCCAACTACGAGCAGTACTTC. Protein product: CASSSPNYEQYF.

The J gene is TRBJ2-3, the V gene TRBV19, with TRBD2 identical over 12 bases. The CDR3 loop spans 17 amino acids. From germline, CDR1 is LNHDA and CDR2 SQIVND (reference sequence). V was clipped by 4 bases and J by 6 bases; unmatched bases: 11. CDR3 nucleotides: TGTGCCAGTAGTAGCGCGACTAGCGGGAGTTACTACGATACGCAGTATTTT. Translated: CASSSATSGSYYDTQYF. Supplemented by reference TRBV19 and TRBJ2-3, the full variable domain reads DGGITQSPKYLFRKEGQNVTLSCEQNLNHDAMYWYRQDPGQGLRLIYYSQIVNDFQKGDIAEGYSVSREKKESFPLTVTSAQKNPTAFYLCASSSATSGSYYDTQYFGPGTRLTVL.

The chain has TRBV19 and TRBJ1-1, with 10 bases matching TRBD1. The CDR3 sequence is 17 residues long. The germline CDR1 and CDR2 sequences are LNHDA and SQIVND (reference sequence). V shed 0 bases and J 5 bases; nucleotides not matched to a gene: 9. CDR3: CASSIDPPGQGRTEAFF. For the CDR3, the DNA is TGTGCCAGTAGTATAGACCCGCCGGGACAGGGGAGAACTGAAGCTTTCTTT.

This clone was observed a few times. The chain recombines TRBV7-3 with TRBJ2-7; a weak D match, TRBD1 (6 bases). Trimming shortened V by 3 bases and J by 2 bases, and 11 bases separated the two germline ends. The CDR3 contains 14 residues. Germline CDR1 reads SGHTA; CDR2 reads FQGTGA. CDR3 amino acids: CASSFAQGPYEQYF. CDR3 in DNA: TGTGCCAGCAGCTTTGCACAGGGTCCCTACGAGCAGTACTTC.

The rearrangement joins TRBV5-1 to TRBJ2-1, with TRBD2 as a possible D gene (6 bases). CDR3 length: 13 residues. Per the germline V gene, CDR1 is SGHRS and CDR2 is YFSETQ. The V and J ends lost 3 bases and 8 bases respectively, with 12 bases between them. CDR3 protein: CASSSGLTDEQFF. The CDR3 DNA sequence: TGCGCCAGCAGCTCCGGACTAACCGATGAGCAGTTCTTC.

The J gene is TRBJ2-5, the V gene TRBV7-9, with 8 bases fitting TRBD2. With V trimmed by 8 bases and J by 2 bases, 4 bases remained unmatched. CDR3 size: 13 residues. Germline values: CDR1 SEHNR, CDR2 FQNEAQ (reference sequence). The CDR3 DNA sequence: TGTGCCAGCGCCCGGGGGGGGCAAGAGACCCAGTACTTC. Protein: CASARGGQETQYF.

This clone was seen more than once but under ten times. The V gene is TRBV5-8, the J gene TRBJ1-4; 7 bases line up with TRBD1. V gave up 4 bases and J gave up 7 bases; unmatched junction bases: 13. This CDR3 has 16 residues. Germline lookup yields CDR1 SGHTS and CDR2 YDEGEE. The CDR3 reads CASSTGGTAWGEKLFF. For the CDR3, the DNA is TGTGCCAGCAGCACTGGAGGGACAGCGTGGGGTGAAAAACTGTTTTTT. Full variable domain (rest looked up from reference TRBV5-8 and TRBJ1-4): EAGVTQSPTHLIKTRGQQATLRCSPISGHTSVYWYQQALGLGLQFLLWYDEGEERNRGNFPPRFSGRQFPNYSSELNVNALELEDSALYLCASSTGGTAWGEKLFFGSGTQLSVL.

This rearrangement joins TRBV11-1 to TRBJ1-3, with D possibly TRBD1 on 6 matching bases. V was pared by 5 bases and J by 3 bases, with 14 bases between. The CDR3 has 15 residues. Per germline, CDR1 SGHAT and CDR2 FQDESV (reference sequence). CDR3 residues: CASSPPGTYGNTIYF. CDR3 DNA: TGTGCCAGCAGCCCTCCCGGGACATATGGAAACACCATATATTTT.

This clone has a count of ten or more. The CDR3 here is CSVAGQLNTGELFF. For the CDR3, the DNA is TGCAGCGTTGCAGGCCAGCTGAACACCGGGGAGCTGTTTTTT. This chain links TRBV29-1 with TRBJ2-2; no clear D gene. Germline V CDR1 and CDR2: SQVTM, ANQGSEA. The CDR3 length is 14 residues. Trimming left V 4 bases short and J 1 base short, with 10 bases between.

This chain uses TRBV5-1 with TRBJ2-2, with D possibly TRBD1 on 5 matching bases. V shed 2 bases and J shed 4 bases, with 15 bases lying between them. The germline V gene encodes CDR1 SGHRS and CDR2 YFSETQ. The CDR3 runs to 16 residues. CDR3 bases: TGCGCCAGCAGCTTAGGAGCAGGGTACCCCACCGGGGAGCTGTTTTTT. Translation: CASSLGAGYPTGELFF.

This clone has more than one count but fewer than ten. The chain joins TRBV5-8 to TRBJ2-1, with 11 positions matching TRBD2. CDR1 is SGHTS, CDR2 YDEGEE, per germline. This CDR3 has 16 amino acids. V lost 4 bases and J lost 2; bases outside the gene matches: 5. CDR3 coding DNA: TGTGCCAGCAGCACGGGGACTAGCGGAACCTACAATGAGCAGTTCTTC. Translated: CASSTGTSGTYNEQFF.